The TCR beta chain described here comes from a study of cytomegalovirus exposure and HLA in healthy donors. Note on this clone: Antigen unknown.

The donors belonged to the roughly 110-subject validation cohort, separate from the 666-subject first cohort. Study-level findings and limits: The listing of 160 or so TCR beta chains classed them as cytomegalovirus-associated.

V was shortened by 6 bases and J by 5 bases, with 11 bases between the two germline ends. The germline V gene has CDR1 MNHNY and CDR2 SVGAGI (reference sequence). CDR3 length: 13 residues. Using immunoSEQ multiplex PCR, the repertoire was profiled, and TCRdb retains in-frame clones only, with some absent. The sample consists of about 350,000 clones, roughly 87% of them appearing once. V usage is TRBV6-6 and J usage is TRBJ1-5, with TRBD1 as a possible D gene (5 bases). This clonotype originated in a woman aged 30 to 39 in good health and CMV-seropositive. Sequencing was performed on PBMCs. CDR3 bases: TGTGCCAGCAGAAAGACGACAGATCAGCCCCAGCATTTT. Protein product: CASRKTTDQPQHF.